Below are 22 T cell receptor beta chains sequenced from a single sample in a study of technical replicates of blood from several donors. Sequencing was performed with immunoSEQ multiplex PCR; in TCRdb, only in-frame clones are kept and a portion is missing. The table has about 56,000 clones, more than 90% seen once; the top ten hold 3% to 3.5%. Material for sequencing was PBMCs. The source is a human donor in good health. Some clones in this sample may be carry-over from other donors' samples.

This chain connects TRBV4-3 to TRBJ2-3, with D possibly TRBD1 on 6 matching bases. CDR1 and CDR2 (germline): LGHNA, YSLEER. Trimming took 0 bases from V and 0 from J, leaving 10 bases between them. The CDR3 length is 16 residues. CDR3: CASSQDYQGSTDTQYF. CDR3 in DNA: TGCGCCAGCAGCCAAGATTATCAGGGGAGCACAGATACGCAGTATTTT.

The chain combines TRBV6-5 with TRBJ1-1, with 7 bases that match TRBD1. Germline loops: CDR1 MNHEY, CDR2 SVGAGI. After removal of 6 bases from V and 3 bases from J, the junction contained 7 bases not matched to a gene. The CDR3 covers 14 residues. The CDR3: CASSPTGAHTEAFF. In DNA, the CDR3 is TGTGCCAGCAGCCCAACAGGGGCCCACACTGAAGCTTTCTTT.

Here the CDR3 reads CASSPSGGDYGYTF. Here the CDR3 DNA reads TGTGCCAGCAGTCCGTCGGGGGGGGACTATGGCTACACCTTC. The chain recombines TRBV28 with TRBJ1-2; D is possibly TRBD1 (5 bases). The CDR3 is made up of 14 amino acids. Trimming shortened V by 5 bases and J by 3 bases, and 13 bases separated the two germline ends. Germline V gene lookup returns CDR1 MDHEN and CDR2 SYDVKM.

The chain uses TRBV19 and TRBJ2-7; the match to TRBD1 covers 8 bases. The CDR3 runs to 13 residues. J gave up 2 bases and V 3 bases, and 0 bases lay outside the gene matches. Per germline, CDR1 LNHDA and CDR2 SQIVND (reference sequence). Here the CDR3 reads CASSMGQAYEQYF. In DNA, the CDR3 is TGTGCCAGTAGTATGGGACAGGCCTACGAGCAGTACTTC.

J is TRBJ2-7 and V is TRBV7-2; 7 nucleotides agree with TRBD2. The CDR3 has 14 residues. Looked up from germline, CDR1 is SGHTA and CDR2 is FQGNSA. The trim removed 2 bases at V and 4 bases at J, leaving 5 bases unmatched. The CDR3 nucleotides are TGTGCCAGCAGCTTATCGGCTAGCGGTTACGAGCAGTACTTC. Amino acids: CASSLSASGYEQYF.

The V call is TRBV7-2, the J call TRBJ1-3; D gene uncertain. This CDR3 spans 14 amino acids. Per germline, CDR1 SGHTA and CDR2 FQGNSA. The germline V and J ends were trimmed by 4 bases and 0 bases, with 7 bases remaining between them. The CDR3 sequence: CASSSSRSGNTIYF. The CDR3 region has the DNA TGTGCCAGCAGCTCGTCGCGCTCTGGAAACACCATATATTTT.

The chain couples TRBV4-2 to TRBJ2-3; 12 bases agree with TRBD2. Germline trimming cut 0 bases from V and 2 bases from J; bases unmatched to any gene: 6. CDR1 and CDR2 (germline): LGHNA, YNFKEQ. This CDR3 spans 18 amino acids. The CDR3, as DNA: TGTGCCAGCAGCCAAGAGCTAGGACTAGCGGGGTACACAGATACGCAGTATTTT. As protein: CASSQELGLAGYTDTQYF.

The chain recombines TRBV20-1 with TRBJ2-5; a possible D gene is TRBD2 (6 bases). The CDR3 runs to 11 residues. Per the germline V gene, CDR1 is DFQATT and CDR2 is SNEGSKA (reference sequence). V lost 5 bases to trimming and J lost 4 bases, with 8 bases between them. CDR3 DNA: TGCAGTGCTCGACTAGTAGAGACCCAGTACTTC. It translates to CSARLVETQYF.

V usage is TRBV18 and J usage is TRBJ2-5; TRBD2 aligns across 7 bases. Germline V lookup: CDR1 KGHSH, CDR2 LQKENI. V shed 0 bases, J shed 5 bases, and the junction held 6 bases outside the gene matches. The CDR3 totals 15 residues. This chain's CDR3 is CASSPPTGRGETQYF. Here the CDR3 DNA reads TGTGCCAGCTCACCACCAACCGGGCGGGGGGAGACCCAGTACTTC.

The chain couples TRBV10-3 to TRBJ2-2, with TRBD1 matching over 7 bases. This CDR3 comprises 16 residues. V lost 6 bases and J lost 4; bases outside the gene matches: 11. The V gene's germline CDR1 is ENHRY and CDR2 SYGVKD. As DNA, the CDR3 is TGTGCCATCAGAAGGGACAGTAGCTTGGGCACCGGGGAGCTGTTTTTT. Protein sequence: CAIRRDSSLGTGELFF.

This chain links TRBV5-4 with TRBJ2-2; TRBD2 aligns across 10 bases. The CDR3 loop spans 17 amino acids. Looked up from germline, CDR1 is SGHNT and CDR2 is YYREEE (reference sequence). The V segment lost 3 bases and the J segment 1 base; nucleotides outside the gene matches: 6. This CDR3 is CASSSEAGGMNTGELFF. The CDR3 DNA sequence: TGTGCCAGCAGCTCGGAAGCGGGAGGGATGAACACCGGGGAGCTGTTTTTT.

The V gene is TRBV27, the J gene TRBJ2-6; possibly TRBD1 for D (5 bases). The CDR3 loop spans 18 amino acids. Trimming cost V 5 bases and J 1 base, with 18 bases left between them. CDR1 and CDR2 from the germline V gene are MNHEY and SMNVEV (reference sequence). The CDR3 coding sequence is TGTGCCAGCAGTCCCCGGGCAGGGCCTGCTTCTGGGGCCAACGTCCTGACTTTC. Its translation: CASSPRAGPASGANVLTF.

The genes are TRBV5-1 and TRBJ1-3, with 7 bases fitting TRBD1. V lost 1 base to trimming and J lost 0 bases; unmatched junction nucleotides: 4. The CDR3 totals 16 residues. Germline CDR1 is SGHRS and CDR2 is YFSETQ. In DNA form, the CDR3 reads TGCGCCAGCAGCTTGTCCGGGACAGTCTCTGGAAACACCATATATTTT. This encodes CASSLSGTVSGNTIYF. Full variable domain (remainder filled in from reference TRBV5-1 and TRBJ1-3): KAGVTQTPRYLIKTRGQQVTLSCSPISGHRSVSWYQQTPGQGLQFLFEYFSETQRNKGNFPGRFSGRQFSNSRSEMNVSTLELGDSALYLCASSLSGTVSGNTIYFGEGSWLTVV.

About this clone: A junction boundary mismatches the germline segment, possibly from a read error. The V and J genes are TRBV5-3 and TRBJ1-1, with D perhaps TRBD1 (6 bases). TRBV5-3 is an ORF, and what it does is uncertain. The length of the CDR3 is 14 residues. CDR3: CARREDPGQRAITF. CDR3 in DNA: TGTGCCAGAAGGGAGGATCCGGGACAAAGAGCAATAACCTTT.

The rearrangement uses TRBV10-3 and TRBJ2-7; 7 bases match TRBD1. The germline V gene encodes CDR1 ENHRY and CDR2 SYGVKD. The CDR3 runs to 16 residues. With 4 bases clipped from V and 6 bases from J, the junction kept 15 bases outside the gene matches. CDR3 amino acids: CAISGGGQARGTEQYF. The CDR3 DNA sequence: TGTGCCATCAGTGGTGGAGGACAGGCGAGGGGGACCGAGCAGTACTTC.

This chain uses TRBV13 with TRBJ2-4; D might be TRBD1 (7 bases). The germline gives CDR1 PRHDT, CDR2 FYEKMQ (reference sequence). The CDR3 runs to 12 residues. V was pared by 5 bases and J by 7 bases, with 9 bases between. CDR3 protein: CASSPGGNIQYF. The CDR3 nucleotides read TGTGCCAGCAGCCCAGGGGGGAACATTCAGTACTTC.

CDR3 in DNA: TGTGCCAGCAGCTCTAGCGGGGGGGTGTTTGGCGAGCAGTACTTC. Protein: CASSSSGGVFGEQYF. This chain joins TRBV13 and TRBJ2-7; the match to TRBD2 covers 12 bases. The germline gives CDR1 PRHDT, CDR2 FYEKMQ (reference sequence). The CDR3 extends over 15 amino acids. V lost 4 bases to trimming and J lost 6 bases; unmatched junction nucleotides: 7.

The chain uses TRBV6-1 and TRBJ2-5; TRBD2 might be the D (6 bases). In germline, CDR1 is MNHNS, CDR2 SASEGT. This CDR3 contains 13 residues. Trimming pared 8 bases from V and 0 bases from J, leaving 10 bases between. CDR3: CASHGGHQETQYF. The CDR3 bases are TGTGCCAGCCACGGGGGACACCAAGAGACCCAGTACTTC.

This rearrangement joins TRBV4-3 to TRBJ2-7, with 10 bases identical to TRBD1. CDR1 and CDR2 (germline): LGHNA, YSLEER. V was clipped by 1 base and J by 2 bases; unmatched bases: 5. This CDR3 comprises 16 residues. The CDR3 nucleotides read TGCGCCAGCAGCCAAGGGGACAGGGGATCCCCCTACGAGCAGTACTTC. Encoded protein: CASSQGDRGSPYEQYF.

The J gene is TRBJ1-1, the V gene TRBV6-4; a weak D match, TRBD1 (6 bases). Per the germline V gene, CDR1 is MRHNA and CDR2 is SNTAGT. The germline V and J ends were trimmed by 3 bases and 4 bases, with 9 bases remaining between them. The CDR3 covers 13 residues. CDR3 sequence: CASSEGGGTEAFF. In nucleotides, the CDR3 is TGTGCCAGCAGTGAAGGGGGGGGCACTGAAGCTTTCTTT.

Here the CDR3 reads CASSQFRDTQYF. The DNA of the CDR3 is TGCGCCAGCAGCCAGTTTCGAGATACGCAGTATTTT. The chain employs TRBV4-3 and TRBJ2-3, with D uncertain. CDR1 LGHNA and CDR2 YSLEER come from the germline V gene. This CDR3 has 12 amino acids. V was trimmed by 3 bases and J by 5 bases, leaving 6 bases between them.

The V gene is TRBV28, the J gene TRBJ1-2; D call uncertain. Looked up from germline, CDR1 is MDHEN and CDR2 is SYDVKM. Trimming shortened V by 6 bases and J by 7 bases, and 15 bases separated the two germline ends. The CDR3 is made up of 13 amino acids. This CDR3 reads CASSRGGPLGYTF. The CDR3, as DNA: TGTGCCAGCAGCCGGGGAGGGCCCCTTGGCTACACCTTC.